This T cell receptor (beta chain) was obtained from a study of blood T cell repertoires in COVID-19. Study-level information: T cells, B-cell-depleted T cells, or PBMCs supplied cDNA or gDNA.

Libraries were prepared by immunoSEQ multiplex PCR; TCRdb keeps only in-frame clonotypes and omits some of them. The sample has 170,000 or so clones, roughly 85% seen once; the top ten hold roughly 25%. Sequencing was done on a sample of peripheral blood. The sequence was obtained from a woman between 70 and 85 years old with acute or convalescent COVID-19.

The CDR3 sequence: CASSPMTGATYEQYF. CDR3 DNA: TGTGCCAGCTCACCCATGACAGGGGCGACCTACGAGCAGTACTTC. The chain uses TRBV18 and TRBJ2-7; 8 bases agree with TRBD1. The trim removed 3 bases at V and 2 bases at J, leaving 6 bases unmatched. The CDR3 runs 15 residues. Germline assignment: CDR1 KGHSH and CDR2 LQKENI.